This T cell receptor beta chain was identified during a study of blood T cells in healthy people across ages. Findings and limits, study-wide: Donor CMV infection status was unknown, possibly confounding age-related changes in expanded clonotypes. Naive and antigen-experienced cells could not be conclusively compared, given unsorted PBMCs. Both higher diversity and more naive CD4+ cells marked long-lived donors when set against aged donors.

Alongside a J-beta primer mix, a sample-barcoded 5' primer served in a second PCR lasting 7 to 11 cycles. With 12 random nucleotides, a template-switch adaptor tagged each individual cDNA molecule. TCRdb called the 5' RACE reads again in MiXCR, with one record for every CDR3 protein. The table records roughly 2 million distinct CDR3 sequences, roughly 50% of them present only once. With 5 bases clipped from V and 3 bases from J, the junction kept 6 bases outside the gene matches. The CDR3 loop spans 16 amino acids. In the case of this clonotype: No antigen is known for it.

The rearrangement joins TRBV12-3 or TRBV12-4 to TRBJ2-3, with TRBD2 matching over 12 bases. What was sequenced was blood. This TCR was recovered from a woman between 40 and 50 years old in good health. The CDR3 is CASSTRGLAGTDTQYF. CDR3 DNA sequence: TGTGCCAGCAGTACCCGCGGACTAGCGGGGACAGATACGCAGTATTTT.